The clone carrying this T cell receptor beta chain was counted between two and nine times. Via MiXCR, TCRdb re-called the RT-PCR reads, giving one row per CDR3 protein. There are under 800,000 distinct CDR3 sequences in the sample; 11% to 15% occur only once, and less than 9% lies in the top ten. This entry belongs to a study of response to subunit inactivated influenza vaccine. The CDR3 is made up of 14 amino acids. The ends were cut back, 11 bases at V and 2 bases at J, with 15 bases in the middle. CDR1 MNHEY and CDR2 SMNVEV come from the germline V gene (reference sequence). The receptor comes from a man between 45 and 60 years old who received an inactivated influenza vaccine. Sequenced here: PBMCs from blood, sampled 14 to 15 days before vaccination. This sequence joins TRBV27 and TRBJ2-2; D is uncertain. The chain's CDR3 is CARGWSLNTGELFF. The CDR3 DNA follows: TGTGCCCGCGGTTGGTCCTTAAACACCGGGGAGCTGTTTTTT.